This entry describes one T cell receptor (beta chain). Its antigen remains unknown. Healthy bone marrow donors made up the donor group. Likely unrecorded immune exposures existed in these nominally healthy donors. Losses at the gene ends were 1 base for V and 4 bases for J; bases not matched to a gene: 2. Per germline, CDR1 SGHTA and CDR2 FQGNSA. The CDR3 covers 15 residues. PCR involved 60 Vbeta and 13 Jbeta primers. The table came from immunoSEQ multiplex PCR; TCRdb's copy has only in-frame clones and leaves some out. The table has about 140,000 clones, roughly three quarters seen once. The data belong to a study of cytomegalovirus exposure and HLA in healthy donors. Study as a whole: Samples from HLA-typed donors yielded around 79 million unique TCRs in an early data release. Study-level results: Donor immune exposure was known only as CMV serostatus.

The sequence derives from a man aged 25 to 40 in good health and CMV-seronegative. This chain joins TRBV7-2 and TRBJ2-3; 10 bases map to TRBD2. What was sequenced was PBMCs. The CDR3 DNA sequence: TGTGCCAGCAGCTTAGGGCTAGCGGGAGCAGATACGCAGTATTTT. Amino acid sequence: CASSLGLAGADTQYF.